Sequencing of this T cell receptor (beta chain) was carried out in a study of blood T cell repertoires in COVID-19. CDR3 length: 14 residues. The V end lost 5 bases, the J end lost 3 bases, and 11 bases lay between the germline ends. Germline V gene lookup returns CDR1 SGHTA and CDR2 FQGNSA. Original handling: Amplification of reference gene primers provided the estimated nucleated cell counts. The protocol was immunoSEQ multiplex PCR, while the TCRdb copy is restricted to in-frame clones and leaves out a portion. That table furnishes V, J and clone size, whereas the DNA furnished D and trimming. The table has 150,000 to 200,000 clones, roughly nine tenths seen once; the top ten hold approximately 11%.

The rearrangement links TRBV7-2 to TRBJ2-1; weak D call: TRBD2 (5 bases). Sequencing was done on a sample of peripheral blood. The TCR comes from a woman in her fifties or sixties with COVID-19, enrolled during active disease. This CDR3 reads CASSRSGDYNEQFF. The CDR3 DNA is TGTGCCAGCAGCCGTTCCGGGGACTACAATGAGCAGTTCTTC.